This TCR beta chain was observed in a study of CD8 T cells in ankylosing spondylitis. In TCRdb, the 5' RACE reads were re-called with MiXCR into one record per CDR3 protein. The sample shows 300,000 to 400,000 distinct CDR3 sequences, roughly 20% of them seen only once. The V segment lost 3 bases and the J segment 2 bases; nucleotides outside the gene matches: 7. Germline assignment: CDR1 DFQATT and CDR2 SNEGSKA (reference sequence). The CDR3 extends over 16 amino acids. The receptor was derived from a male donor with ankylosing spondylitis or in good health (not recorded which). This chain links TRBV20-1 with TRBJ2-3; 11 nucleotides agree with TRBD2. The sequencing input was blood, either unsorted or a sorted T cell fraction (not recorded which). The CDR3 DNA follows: TGCAGTGCTAGTTCCCAGACTAGCGGGGACACAGATACGCAGTATTTT. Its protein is CSASSQTSGDTDTQYF.